This passage covers 22 T cell receptor beta chains from one sample sequenced in a study of identical twins. TCRdb re-derived calls from the 5' RACE reads in MiXCR, one entry per CDR3 protein. The sample includes 700,000 to 950,000 distinct CDR3 sequences, 12% of them seen just once. This sample also belongs to another study, concerning yellow fever vaccine responses in identical twins.

Material: PBMCs. The origin of the receptors is a woman between 18 and 30 years old in good health.

Of note for this clonotype: A much larger clone differs from this one at a single base, so this may be a read error. The chain combines TRBV10-3 with TRBJ2-7; D may be TRBD2 (5 bases). Trimming removed 10 bases at V and 4 bases at J, with 11 bases between. The CDR3 is 11 amino acids. CDR1 ENHRY and CDR2 SYGVKD come from the germline V gene. The CDR3 coding sequence is TGTGCCACCCGCGAGGGTTACGAGCAGTACTTC. This sequence encodes CATREGYEQYF.

This clonotype was detected ten times or more. Here the CDR3 reads CASSLSGLPQETQYF. CDR3 DNA: TGCGCCAGCAGCTTGAGCGGCCTACCTCAAGAGACCCAGTACTTC. The rearrangement joins TRBV5-1 to TRBJ2-5, with a possible D match to TRBD2 (5 bases). Trimming left V 1 base short and J 2 bases short, with 12 bases between. Germline values: CDR1 SGHRS, CDR2 YFSETQ. The CDR3 length is 15 residues.

This clonotype occurred a few times. The chain links TRBV20-1 to TRBJ2-3; 8 bases line up with TRBD2. This CDR3 comprises 12 residues. V dropped 6 bases and J dropped 4; count of bases not matched to a gene: 3. CDR1 is DFQATT, CDR2 SNEGSKA, per germline (reference sequence). The CDR3 loop reads CSAGGGSDTQYF. The CDR3 nucleotides are TGCAGTGCCGGGGGGGGTTCAGATACGCAGTATTTT.

The V gene is TRBV4-1, the J gene TRBJ2-4; a possible D gene is TRBD1 (5 bases). The CDR3 spans 14 residues. The ends were cut back, 1 base at V and 6 bases at J, with 10 bases in the middle. Germline lookup yields CDR1 MGHRA and CDR2 YSYEKL. The CDR3: CASSQVPQANIQYF. CDR3 nucleotides: TGCGCCAGCAGCCAAGTGCCACAGGCAAACATTCAGTACTTC.

V is TRBV10-3 and J is TRBJ2-1; D is tentatively TRBD1 or TRBD2 (6 bases each). Trimming removed 4 bases from V and 7 bases from J, with 14 bases in between. CDR3 length: 14 residues. Germline CDR1 and CDR2: ENHRY and SYGVKD. CDR3 amino acids: CAISVGGEGNEQFF. CDR3 coding DNA: TGTGCCATCAGTGTGGGGGGCGAGGGGAATGAGCAGTTCTTC.

This clonotype has a handful of counts. The gene calls are TRBV7-2 and TRBJ2-1; no firm D call. This CDR3 contains 12 residues. Germline lookup yields CDR1 SGHTA and CDR2 FQGNSA. V shed 7 bases and J shed 6 bases, with 10 bases lying between them. CDR3 sequence reads: CASTPWGNEQFF. In nucleotides, the CDR3 is TGTGCCAGCACCCCCTGGGGCAATGAGCAGTTCTTC.

This clonotype was seen many times. The chain links TRBV15 to TRBJ1-5; no clear D gene. V gave up 8 bases and J gave up 8 bases, with 10 bases separating them. This CDR3 contains 11 residues. The germline CDR1 and CDR2 sequences are LNHNV and YYDKDF (reference sequence). This CDR3 is CATGLVEPQHF. The CDR3 nucleotides read TGTGCCACCGGCCTTGTCGAGCCCCAGCATTTT.

In its sample, this clonotype was seen a few times. The rearrangement joins TRBV6-1 to TRBJ2-4; 10 bases agree with TRBD2. Trimming took 7 bases from V and 9 from J; bases not matched to a gene: 12. The CDR3 has 15 amino acids. Per germline, CDR1 MNHNS and CDR2 SASEGT. DNA of the CDR3: TGTGCCAGCACACCAAAGCGGGGGGGCTACGGCATTCAGTACTTC. Translating it yields CASTPKRGGYGIQYF.

This clonotype was observed a few times. The chain uses TRBV20-1 and TRBJ2-1; TRBD2 matches at 10 bases. The V gene's germline CDR1 is DFQATT and CDR2 SNEGSKA (reference sequence). The J segment lost 4 bases and the V segment lost 5 bases, leaving 8 bases of the junction unmatched. This CDR3 region has 15 residues. The CDR3 DNA sequence: TGCAGTGCTCCAAGACGGACTAGCGGTTACAATGAGCAGTTCTTC. Its translation: CSAPRRTSGYNEQFF.

This clonotype has just a few counts. V and J are TRBV29-1 and TRBJ2-5; TRBD2 matches at 10 bases. In germline, CDR1 is SQVTM, CDR2 ANQGSEA. Trimming cost V 3 bases and J 2 bases; bases outside gene matches: 9. The CDR3 is 16 residues long. CDR3 DNA sequence: TGCAGCGTTGATCGACTAGCGGGTCCCAATCAAGAGACCCAGTACTTC. It encodes CSVDRLAGPNQETQYF.

The rearrangement links TRBV3-1 to TRBJ2-3, with D possibly called TRBD1 or TRBD2 (5 bases each). The CDR3 has 14 residues. Germline CDR1 and CDR2: LGHDT and YNNKEL (reference sequence). V lost 3 bases and J 5 bases, leaving 12 bases between the germline ends. Here the CDR3 reads CASSHFGAGDTQYF. The CDR3 DNA follows: TGTGCCAGCAGCCATTTCGGGGCGGGAGATACGCAGTATTTT.

J is TRBJ1-1 and V is TRBV6-5; D may be TRBD1 (5 bases). CDR1 and CDR2 (germline): MNHEY, SVGAGI. This CDR3 contains 14 residues. V was shortened by 3 bases and J by 6 bases, with 14 bases between the two germline ends. CDR3 coding DNA: TGTGCCAGCAGTTATGGAGGGGTATGGGCTGAAGCTTTCTTT. This encodes CASSYGGVWAEAFF.

In its sample, this clonotype was seen many times. J is TRBJ2-2 and V is TRBV10-1, with D unresolved. V was cut by 0 bases and J by 3 bases, with 8 bases left in between. CDR1 and CDR2 (germline): WNHNN, SYGVQD (reference sequence). The CDR3 totals 15 residues. CDR3 DNA sequence: TGCGCCAGCAGTGAGTCGGGTAGGGACACCGGGGAGCTGTTTTTT. Encoded protein: CASSESGRDTGELFF.

This clonotype appeared a few times. The genes are TRBV5-1 and TRBJ2-5; D unclear. V shed 0 bases and J shed 3 bases, with 12 bases lying between them. Germline V gene data show CDR1 as SGHRS and CDR2 as YFSETQ. CDR3 length equals 15 residues. CDR3 amino acids: CASSLVSRPEETQYF. CDR3 DNA: TGCGCCAGCAGCTTGGTTAGCCGCCCGGAAGAGACCCAGTACTTC.

This clonotype has a handful of counts. The V gene is TRBV2, the J gene TRBJ2-1; TRBD2 matches at 9 bases. This CDR3 has 12 residues. J gave up 8 bases and V 6 bases, and 2 bases lay outside the gene matches. Germline lookup yields CDR1 SNHLY and CDR2 FYNNEI. The CDR3 sequence: CASREREDEQFF. CDR3 nucleotide sequence: TGTGCCAGCAGAGAGCGGGAGGATGAGCAGTTCTTC.

This clonotype has just a few counts. The chain uses TRBV20-1 and TRBJ2-2, with 8 positions matching TRBD2. Germline loops: CDR1 DFQATT, CDR2 SNEGSKA (reference sequence). After removal of 6 bases from V and 4 bases from J, the junction contained 19 bases not matched to a gene. The CDR3 has 18 amino acids. CDR3 bases: TGCAGTGCCACGGGAGGGACGGGGCAGGGAGGTTCCACCGGGGAGCTGTTTTTT. This codes for CSATGGTGQGGSTGELFF.

This clonotype was counted ten times or more. The chain is built from TRBV12-3 or TRBV12-4 and TRBJ1-3; D unclear. The CDR3 is 15 amino acids. V was cut by 5 bases and J by 0 bases, with 11 bases left in between. The CDR3 reads CASSRSSPSGNTIYF. In DNA, the CDR3 is TGTGCCAGCAGTCGGAGTTCCCCCTCTGGAAACACCATATATTTT.

This clonotype was recorded a few times. The chain joins TRBV11-2 to TRBJ2-4, with D uncertain. The V gene lost 4 bases and the J gene lost 4 bases, with 11 bases spanning the gap. The CDR3 totals 14 residues. CDR1 is SGHAT, CDR2 FQNNGV, per germline. CDR3 coding DNA: TGTGCCAGCAGCTCCATCCGGGCGAAAAACATTCAGTACTTC. Translated: CASSSIRAKNIQYF.

The chain joins TRBV7-2 to TRBJ1-4; D is uncertain. CDR1 and CDR2 from the germline V gene are SGHTA and FQGNSA. Trimming stripped 2 bases from V and 0 bases from J, with 13 bases between. This CDR3 region has 17 residues. The CDR3 is CASSLHPLTTTNEKLFF. CDR3 coding DNA: TGTGCCAGCAGCTTACACCCTTTGACGACAACTAATGAAAAACTGTTTTTT.

This clonotype was seen only once. The rearrangement links TRBV6-4 to TRBJ2-6; D perhaps matches TRBD1 (6 bases). The germline V gene encodes CDR1 MRHNA and CDR2 SNTAGT. V lost 2 bases to trimming and J lost 4 bases, with 15 bases between them. The CDR3 consists of 17 residues. CDR3 protein: CASSDRSMGAGANVLTF. Written as DNA, the CDR3 is TGTGCCAGCAGTGACCGATCGATGGGGGCCGGGGCCAACGTCCTGACTTTC.

The chain couples TRBV28 to TRBJ1-5; 9 bases match TRBD1. Germline V gene lookup returns CDR1 MDHEN and CDR2 SYDVKM. V was clipped by 5 bases and J by 3 bases; unmatched bases: 8. The CDR3 totals 16 residues. The DNA of the CDR3 is TGTGCCAGCAGTATGACCGGGACAGGGTTCAATCAGCCCCAGCATTTT. Translation: CASSMTGTGFNQPQHF. The whole variable domain, filled in from reference TRBV28 and TRBJ1-5, reads DVKVTQSSRYLVKRTGEKVFLECVQDMDHENMFWYRQDPGLGLRLIYFSYDVKMKEKGDIPEGYSVSREKKERFSLILESASTNQTSMYLCASSMTGTGFNQPQHFGDGTRLSIL.

V is TRBV6-1 and J is TRBJ2-3; TRBD1 is a possible D gene (5 bases). Trimming took 6 bases from V and 0 from J, leaving 13 bases between them. Germline loops: CDR1 MNHNS, CDR2 SASEGT. The CDR3 is 15 amino acids. The CDR3 nucleotides read TGTGCCAGCAGCCGAGACAGAGACAGCACAGATACGCAGTATTTT. The encoded protein is CASSRDRDSTDTQYF.